These T cell receptor beta chains were read from a single sample in a study of Ad26.COV2.S vaccination and SARS-CoV-2 variants. Generated by immunoSEQ multiplex PCR, the TCRdb table keeps only in-frame clones and is missing some. The sample lists roughly 400,000 clones; roughly 88% were seen once. Sequences were derived from peripheral blood, sampled in a trial of Ad26.COV2.S vaccine versus placebo. The receptors shown here come from a person between 18 and 60 years old who received the Ad26.COV2.S COVID-19 vaccine or a placebo. The CDR3 runs from the conserved cysteine through the conserved F or W. The D gene is left open where the match is weak. Rows may omit the clone size; those that give it use once, few, many or a size class.

>NA|TRBJ2-5|TRBV14|NA
TGTGCCAGCAGCCAAGCCAGGGAAGAGACCCAGTACTTC
CASSQAREETQYF
>TRBD2|TRBJ2-1|TRBV6-2/TRBV6-3|once
TGTGCCAGCAGTTACTCGGGGGGGAGTTACAATGAGCAGTTCTTC
CASSYSGGSYNEQFF
>TRBD2|TRBJ2-7|TRBV7-2|few
TGTGCCAGCAGCCTAAGGGGACTAGCGGAGCTTCCGTACGAGCAGTACTTC
CASSLRGLAELPYEQYF
>TRBD2|TRBJ2-5|TRBV28|NA
TGTGCCAGCAGCTTTCCCCTAGCGGCCGGGAGTGTCCAAGAGACCCAGTACTTC
CASSFPLAAGSVQETQYF
>NA|TRBJ2-7|TRBV4-3|NA
TGCACCAGCAGCCCTTACCGGGTTAATTGGCAGAAACACGAGCAGTACTTC
CTSSPYRVNWQKHEQYF
>NA|TRBJ1-5|TRBV7-2|NA
TGTGCCAGCAGCCCCCCAGGGTTGAATCAGCCCCAGCATTTT
CASSPPGLNQPQHF
>NA|TRBJ2-3|TRBV12-1|NA
TGTGCCAGCAGCCCTCGGGCCCGGGCAGATACGCAGTATTTT
CASSPRARADTQYF
>NA|TRBJ2-5|TRBV21-1|NA
TGTGCCAGCAGCGCCCGGGAAGACCAAGAGACCCAGTACTTC
CASSAREDQETQYF
>NA|TRBJ1-4|TRBV28|NA
TGTGCCAGCAGTTTTTGGTGGACTAATGAAAAACTGTTTTTT
CASSFWWTNEKLFF
>NA|TRBJ2-3|TRBV7-3|NA
TGTGCCAGCAGCCCGACCTTAAGGGGGAGATTGGCGGATACGCAGTATTTT
CASSPTLRGRLADTQYF
>NA|TRBJ1-1|TRBV9|NA
TGTGCCAGCAGCGTAGGTCAGGGGAACACTGAAGCTTTCTTT
CASSVGQGNTEAFF
>NA|TRBJ2-5|TRBV21-1|NA
TGTGCCAGCAGCAAAGGACAGTTCAAACAAGAGACCCAGTACTTC
CASSKGQFKQETQYF
>NA|TRBJ2-7|TRBV5-1|NA
TGCGCCAGCAGCTGGCCGGGACTCTTGAGCTCCTACGAGCAGTACTTC
CASSWPGLLSSYEQYF
>NA|TRBJ2-3|TRBV7-2|NA
TGTGCCAGCAGCTTATGGGGCGGAATAGATACGCAGTATTTT
CASSLWGGIDTQYF
>TRBD1|TRBJ2-7|TRBV6-5|once
TGTGCCAGCCGACAGGGGGCGGACGAGCAGTACTTC
CASRQGADEQYF
>NA|TRBJ2-2|TRBV7-9|NA
TGTGCCAGCAGCTTAACTCCCGCCGGGGAGCTGTTTTTT
CASSLTPAGELFF
>NA|TRBJ1-1|TRBV27|NA
TGTGCCAGCAGTTTTGTTGGGGGGGAAGCTTTCTTT
CASSFVGGEAFF
>NA|TRBJ1-4|TRBV5-8|NA
TGTGCCAGCAGCTTGGCCAGGGATAATGAAAAACTGTTTTTT
CASSLARDNEKLFF
>TRBD2|TRBJ2-4|TRBV27|NA
TGTGCCAGCGCATTTCTAGCGGAACTAGCCAAAAACATTCAGTACTTC
CASAFLAELAKNIQYF
>NA|TRBJ2-7|TRBV5-1|NA
TGCGCCAGCAGCTTTGGGGGCTCCTACGAGCAGTACTTC
CASSFGGSYEQYF
>TRBD2|TRBJ2-1|TRBV4-2|NA
TGTGCCAGCAGCCAAGTTGGACTAGCGTCGTACAATGAGCAGTTCTTC
CASSQVGLASYNEQFF
>NA|TRBJ2-4|TRBV29-1|NA
TGCAGCGTTGAATTGGCTTTTAGAGCCAAAAACATTCAGTACTTC
CSVELAFRAKNIQYF